The rows below give T cell receptor beta chains drawn from one sample of a study of neurological immune-mediated disorders. TCRdb re-analysed the 5' RACE reads in MiXCR, keeping a single row per CDR3 protein. This sample has tens of thousands of distinct CDR3 sequences, with over 3.5% found just once. Sequencing was done on a sample of CD4+ T cells from blood. These receptors came from a woman aged 40-49 years with multiple sclerosis. The CDR3 runs from the conserved cysteine through the conserved F or W.

J	V	CDR3
TRBJ2-3	TRBV29-1	CSTEEPGTDTQYF
TRBJ2-4	TRBV20-1	CSASDRGGAKNIQYF
TRBJ1-5	TRBV20-1	CSARDRASNQPQHF
TRBJ1-2	TRBV3-1	CASSQGPPRGDGYTF
TRBJ2-2	TRBV5-1	CASSLVAGDTGELFF
TRBJ2-2	TRBV5-1	CASSLYSGASTGELFF
TRBJ2-5	TRBV3-1	CASSPPRPRRETQYF
TRBJ2-7	TRBV20-1	CSARGTGGRYEQYF
TRBJ2-3	TRBV20-1	CSASGGALPSTDTQYF
TRBJ2-2	TRBV5-1	CASSLRGANTGELFF
TRBJ1-2	TRBV2	CASSEGVRGVKLGYTF
TRBJ1-6	TRBV5-1	CASSLEGSSYNSPLHF
TRBJ1-1	TRBV5-1	CASRPALNTEAFF
TRBJ1-5	TRBV11-2	CASSPHPLNQPQHF
TRBJ2-3	TRBV6-2/TRBV6-3	CASSYSTGSREYF
TRBJ2-1	TRBV5-1	CASSWPPDRSYNEQFF
TRBJ1-3	TRBV6-5	CASSYSATSSGNTIYF
TRBJ1-1	TRBV6-6	CASSFPGALTEAFF
TRBJ1-4	TRBV5-1	CASSLAPGSTNEKLFF
TRBJ2-5	TRBV5-1	CASSLVGTAQETQYF
TRBJ2-1	TRBV4-1	CASSHLDLFFYNEQFF
TRBJ2-3	TRBV6-5	CASSPLAGETDTQYF
TRBJ1-6	TRBV20-1	CSAREGNSPLHF
TRBJ1-6	TRBV27	CASRPPGGQNSPLHF
TRBJ2-7	TRBV2	CASRADKGSHEQYF
TRBJ2-7	TRBV4-1	CASSPSRTGDSYEQYF
TRBJ1-2	TRBV29-1	CSVEEGTGWNGGYTF
TRBJ2-1	TRBV3-1	CASSPSWDSDNEQFF
TRBJ2-1	TRBV18	CASSRSGTGSYEQFF
TRBJ1-3	TRBV12-3/TRBV12-4	CASNPGRNSGNTIYF
TRBJ1-4	TRBV18	CASSEGTGNEKLFF
TRBJ1-5	TRBV4-2	CASSQEQPTRPQHF
TRBJ2-5	TRBV7-2	CASSLGGRETQYF
TRBJ1-1	TRBV6-5	CASSEGVRTEAFF
TRBJ2-5	TRBV5-1	CASSWPGLGDQETQYF
TRBJ2-5	TRBV6-5	CASSYSGRDYF
TRBJ1-2	TRBV5-1	CASSFSGDYGYTF
TRBJ1-2	TRBV9	CASSFTGTGSYGYTF
TRBJ1-1	TRBV29-1	CSVAGLGGTTEAFF
TRBJ1-4	TRBV7-9	CASSSSGGGDEKLFF
TRBJ2-1	TRBV5-1	CASSSLAGATYNEQFF
TRBJ1-6	TRBV9	CASGRDTNSPLHF
TRBJ2-2	TRBV4-2	CASSAKASGGSGELFF
TRBJ2-1	TRBV4-1	CASSQGPGTYNEQFF
TRBJ1-1	TRBV28	CASRPFGGQAFF
TRBJ2-1	TRBV5-1	CASSPSGGVSYNEQFF
TRBJ2-4	TRBV5-1	CASQPGGLNIQYF
TRBJ2-1	TRBV5-1	CASSLVDNEQFF
TRBJ2-7	TRBV30	CAWNPDLAHEQYF
TRBJ1-1	TRBV5-1	CASSGRGLNTEAFF